Sequencing of this T cell receptor beta chain was carried out in a study of cytomegalovirus exposure and HLA in healthy donors. Use of 60 Vbeta and 13 Jbeta primers characterized the PCR. Clones were sequenced by immunoSEQ multiplex PCR, and TCRdb holds only the in-frame ones, with some missing. The sample includes 70,000 to 100,000 clones. The CDR3 contains 15 residues. J lost 7 bases, V lost 4 bases, and 8 bases had no gene match. Germline CDR1 is SGHRS and CDR2 is YFSETQ. The gene calls are TRBV5-1 and TRBJ2-2, with 9 bases matching TRBD1. Input material: PBMCs. The TCR sequence derives from a young man in good health and CMV-seropositive. The CDR3: CASSRTGGRDGELFF. The CDR3 bases are TGCGCCAGCAGCCGAACAGGGGGCCGGGACGGGGAGCTGTTTTTT.